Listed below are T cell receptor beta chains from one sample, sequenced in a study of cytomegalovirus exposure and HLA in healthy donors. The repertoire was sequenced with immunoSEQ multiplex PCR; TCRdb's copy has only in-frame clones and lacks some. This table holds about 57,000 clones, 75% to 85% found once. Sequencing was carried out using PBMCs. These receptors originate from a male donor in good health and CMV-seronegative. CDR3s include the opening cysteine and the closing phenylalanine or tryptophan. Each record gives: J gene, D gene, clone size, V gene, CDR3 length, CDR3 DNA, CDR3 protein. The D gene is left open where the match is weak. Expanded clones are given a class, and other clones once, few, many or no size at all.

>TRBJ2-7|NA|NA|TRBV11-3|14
TGTGCCAGCAGCTTGGGCGGGGGCGTCGGCGAGCAGTACTTC
CASSLGGGVGEQYF
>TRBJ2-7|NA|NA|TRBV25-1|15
TGTGCCAGCAGTGATCCCCAGCTCGGGGATTACGAGCAGTACTTC
CASSDPQLGDYEQYF
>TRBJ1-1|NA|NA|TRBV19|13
TGTGCCAGTGCCGGGACACTGAACACTGAAGCTTTCTTT
CASAGTLNTEAFF
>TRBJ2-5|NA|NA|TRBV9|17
TGTGCCAGCAGCGTAGCTCAGGGGGGACTGGGTGAAGAGACCCAGTACTTC
CASSVAQGGLGEETQYF
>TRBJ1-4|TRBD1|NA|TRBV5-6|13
TGTGCCAGCAGCACGCAGGGGGTTGAAAAACTGTTTTTT
CASSTQGVEKLFF
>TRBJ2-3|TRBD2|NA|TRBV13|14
TGTGCCAGCAGCTTGGGACTAGCTGGGGGTACGCAGTATTTT
CASSLGLAGGTQYF
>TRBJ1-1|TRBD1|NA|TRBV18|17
TGTGCCAGCCCCCTGCGTCCCGGGACAGGGTTGAACACTGAAGCTTTCTTT
CASPLRPGTGLNTEAFF
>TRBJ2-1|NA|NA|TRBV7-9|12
TGTTCCAGCAGCTCCGGAGTAGCAGAGCAGTTCTTC
CSSSSGVAEQFF
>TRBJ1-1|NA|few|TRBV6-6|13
TGTGCCAGCAGTTACAAAGCGAACACTGAAGCTTTCTTT
CASSYKANTEAFF
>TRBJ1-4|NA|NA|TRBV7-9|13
TGTGCCAGCAGCCGTGCGGGGGGCGGGGAACTGTTTTTT
CASSRAGGGELFF
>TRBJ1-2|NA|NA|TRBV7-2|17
TGTGCCAGCAGCTTCTCTCTTGCCGCTTTAGCTAACTATGGCTACACCTTC
CASSFSLAALANYGYTF
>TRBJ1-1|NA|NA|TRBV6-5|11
TGTGCCAGCAGTTGGAGGGGTGAAGCTTTCTTT
CASSWRGEAFF
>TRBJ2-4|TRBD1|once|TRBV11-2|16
TGTGCCAGCAGCTCGACAGGGACGAGGGCCAAAAACAGTCAGTACTTC
CASSSTGTRAKNSQYF
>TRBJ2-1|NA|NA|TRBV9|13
TGTGCCAGCAGCGTGACAGCCTCCAATGAGCAGTTCTTC
CASSVTASNEQFF
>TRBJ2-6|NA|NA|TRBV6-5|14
TGTGCCAGCAGTTTAGACTCTGGGGCCAACGTCCTGACTTTC
CASSLDSGANVLTF
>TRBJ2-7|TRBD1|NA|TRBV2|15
TGTGCCAGCAGTGTGGGGACAGGGGGCCTCTACGAGCAGTACTTC
CASSVGTGGLYEQYF
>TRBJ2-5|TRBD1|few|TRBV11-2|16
TGTGCCAGCAGCCCCCGGAGCGCAGGGGGCCGGGAGACCCAGTACTTC
CASSPRSAGGRETQYF
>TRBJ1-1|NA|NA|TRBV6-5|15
TGTGCCAGCAGTTACTCTGGGGCCCAGAACACTGAAGCTTTCTTT
CASSYSGAQNTEAFF
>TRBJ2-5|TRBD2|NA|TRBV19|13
TGTGCCAGTACCGGCCGGGGGGTAGAGACCCAGTACTTC
CASTGRGVETQYF
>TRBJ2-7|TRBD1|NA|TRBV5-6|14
TGTGCCAGCAGCTCTGGACAGGGGTCCTACGAGCAGTACTTC
CASSSGQGSYEQYF
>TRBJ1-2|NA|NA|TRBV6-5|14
TGTGCCAGCAGACCAGGCGTGCGGGGCTATGGCTACACCTTC
CASRPGVRGYGYTF
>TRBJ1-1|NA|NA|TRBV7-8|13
TGTGCCAGCAGCCCCGCTATGAACACTGAAGCTTTCTTT
CASSPAMNTEAFF
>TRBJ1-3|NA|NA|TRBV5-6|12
TGTGCCAGCAGCTTGGACAGAAACACCATATATTTT
CASSLDRNTIYF
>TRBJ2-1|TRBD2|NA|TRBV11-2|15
TGTGCCAGCAGCTTCCTTCGCGGGGGGGACAATGAGCAGTTCTTC
CASSFLRGGDNEQFF
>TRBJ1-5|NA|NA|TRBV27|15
TGTGCCAGCAGTTTAAGGGGGTATAGCAATCAGCCCCAGCATTTT
CASSLRGYSNQPQHF
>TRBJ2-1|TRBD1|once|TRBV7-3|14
TGTGCCAGCAGCTTAATCGGACAGGGCAATGAGCAGTTCTTC
CASSLIGQGNEQFF
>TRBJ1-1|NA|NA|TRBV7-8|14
TGTGCCAGCAGCTTAGGGGGGACAAACACTGAAGCTTTCTTT
CASSLGGTNTEAFF
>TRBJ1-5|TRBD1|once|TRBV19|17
TGTGCCAGTAGTGGCGGGGTCGGACAGGGGCGCGGTCAGCCCCAGCATTTT
CASSGGVGQGRGQPQHF
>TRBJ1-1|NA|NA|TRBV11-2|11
TGTGCCAGCAGCTTTAGGGGTGAAGCTTTCTTT
CASSFRGEAFF
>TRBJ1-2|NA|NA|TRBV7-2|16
TGTGCCAGCAGCGTACGCCGGACAGATACTAACTATGGCTACACCTTC
CASSVRRTDTNYGYTF
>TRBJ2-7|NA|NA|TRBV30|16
TGTGCCTGGAGTGGGACAGAGCTTCATGACCCCTACGAGCAGTACTTC
CAWSGTELHDPYEQYF
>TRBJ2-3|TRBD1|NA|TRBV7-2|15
TGTGCCAGCAGCTACCGGGACAGGTTCACAGATACGCAGTATTTT
CASSYRDRFTDTQYF
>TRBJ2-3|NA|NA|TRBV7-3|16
TGTGCCAGCAGCTTGAACGGGGGTACTAGCACAGATACGCAGTATTTT
CASSLNGGTSTDTQYF
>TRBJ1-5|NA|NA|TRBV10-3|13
TGTGCCATCAGGGAGTCGGACTCAGGGCCCCAGCATTTT
CAIRESDSGPQHF
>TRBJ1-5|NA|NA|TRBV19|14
TGTGCCACTACCTTCGGGGGAGGAAATCAGCCCCAGCATTTT
CATTFGGGNQPQHF
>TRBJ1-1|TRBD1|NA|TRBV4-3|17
TGCGCCAGCAGCCAAGCCACCCTCGGGACAGGAAACACTGAAGCTTTCTTT
CASSQATLGTGNTEAFF
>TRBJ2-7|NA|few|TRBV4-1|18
TGCGCCAGCAGCCAAGATTCGGTTGCGGGGCCAAGCTCCTACGAGCAGTACTTC
CASSQDSVAGPSSYEQYF
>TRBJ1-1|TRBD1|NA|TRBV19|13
TGTGCCAGTAGTCCGACAGGGATCGGAGAAGCTTTCTTT
CASSPTGIGEAFF
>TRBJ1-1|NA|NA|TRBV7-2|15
TGTGCCAGCAGCCCCACTCAAGGAAGAGGCACTGAAGCTTTCTTT
CASSPTQGRGTEAFF
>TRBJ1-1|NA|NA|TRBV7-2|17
TGTGCCAGCAGCTTAGTGGGGACAAGTCCTCAGGGGTCTGAAGCTTTCTTT
CASSLVGTSPQGSEAFF
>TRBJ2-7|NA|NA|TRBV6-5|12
TGTGCTACTCAAGGGGTGTCCTACGAGCAGTACTTC
CATQGVSYEQYF
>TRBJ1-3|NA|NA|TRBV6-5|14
TGTGCCAGCAGCCGACTAGCGGTTGGAAACACCATATATTTT
CASSRLAVGNTIYF
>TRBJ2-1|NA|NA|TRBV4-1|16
TGCGCCAGCAGCCAAGATTCGGCTAGCGAGATAAATGAGCAGTTCTTC
CASSQDSASEINEQFF
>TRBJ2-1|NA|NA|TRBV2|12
TGTGCCAGCAGTGATGTTGCAGATGAGCAGTTCTTC
CASSDVADEQFF
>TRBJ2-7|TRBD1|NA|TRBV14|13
TGTGCCAGCCAAGTGGACAGGGGCTACGAGCAGTACTTC
CASQVDRGYEQYF
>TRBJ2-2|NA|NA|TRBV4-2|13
TGTGCCAGCAGCAGAGAGAACACCGGGGAGCTGTTTTTT
CASSRENTGELFF
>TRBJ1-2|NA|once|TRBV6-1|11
TGTGCCAGCAGTGACGGGGGTGGCTACACCTTC
CASSDGGGYTF
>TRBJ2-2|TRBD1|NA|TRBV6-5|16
TGTGCCAGCAGTTACAACCAGGGGGCGTCCACCGGGGAGCTGTTTTTT
CASSYNQGASTGELFF
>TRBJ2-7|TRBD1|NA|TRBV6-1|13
TGTGCCAGTAGGGGGACAGCCTACTACGAGCAGTACTTC
CASRGTAYYEQYF
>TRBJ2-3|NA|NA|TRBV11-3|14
TGTGCCAGCAGCTTAGGAGGGACTTTAAATACGCAGTATTTT
CASSLGGTLNTQYF
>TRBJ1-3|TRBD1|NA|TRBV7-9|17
TGTGCCGCCATCAGTCCGGACAGGGCTAGACCTGGAAACACCATATATTTT
CAAISPDRARPGNTIYF
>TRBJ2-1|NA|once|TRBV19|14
TGTGCCAGTAGTCTATCTAGCTCCTACAATGAGCAGTTCTTC
CASSLSSSYNEQFF
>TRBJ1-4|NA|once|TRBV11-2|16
TGTGCCAGCAGCCCCGGTCTCGACGGGAAGAATGAAAAACTGTTTTTT
CASSPGLDGKNEKLFF
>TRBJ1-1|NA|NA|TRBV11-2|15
TGTGCCAGCAGCTTAGAGCCAGGGTCGGACACTGAAGCTTTCTTT
CASSLEPGSDTEAFF
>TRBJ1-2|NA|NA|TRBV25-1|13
TGTGCCAGCAGTCCCCTACAGGGCTATGGCTACACCTTC
CASSPLQGYGYTF
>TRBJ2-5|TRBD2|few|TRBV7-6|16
TGTGCCAGCAGCCCCCGGACTAGCGGGACTGAAGAGACCCAGTACTTC
CASSPRTSGTEETQYF
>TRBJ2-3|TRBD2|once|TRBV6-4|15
TGTGCCAGCAGTGACAGGGCGGGGGGGCCGGATACGCAGTATTTT
CASSDRAGGPDTQYF